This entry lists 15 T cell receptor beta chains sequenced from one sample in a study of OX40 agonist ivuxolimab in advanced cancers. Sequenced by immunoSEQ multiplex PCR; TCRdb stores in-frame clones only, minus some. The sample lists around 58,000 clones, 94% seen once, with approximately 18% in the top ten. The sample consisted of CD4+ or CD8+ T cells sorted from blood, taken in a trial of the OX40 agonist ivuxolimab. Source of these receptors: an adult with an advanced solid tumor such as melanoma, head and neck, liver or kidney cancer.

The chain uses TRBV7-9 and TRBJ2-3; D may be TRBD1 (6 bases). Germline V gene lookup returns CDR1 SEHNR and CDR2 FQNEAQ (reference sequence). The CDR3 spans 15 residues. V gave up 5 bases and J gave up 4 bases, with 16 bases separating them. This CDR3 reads CASSAVTGTSDTQYF. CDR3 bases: TGTGCCAGCAGCGCCGTGACAGGCACTTCAGATACGCAGTATTTT.

The DNA of the CDR3 is TGTGCCAGCAGTTACGGCGGGCTGCAAGAGACCCAGTACTTC. This gives the protein CASSYGGLQETQYF. The rearrangement joins TRBV6-5 to TRBJ2-5; tentatively, D is TRBD2 (5 bases). The CDR3 is 14 residues long. Deletions cut 2 bases from V and 2 bases from J, with 9 bases between. Germline lookup yields CDR1 MNHEY and CDR2 SVGAGI.

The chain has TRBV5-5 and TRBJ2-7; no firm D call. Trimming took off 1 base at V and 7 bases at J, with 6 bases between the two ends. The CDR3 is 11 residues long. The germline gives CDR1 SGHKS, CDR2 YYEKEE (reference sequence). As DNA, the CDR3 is TGTGCCAGCAGCTTGAACGATGAGCAGTACTTC. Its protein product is CASSLNDEQYF.

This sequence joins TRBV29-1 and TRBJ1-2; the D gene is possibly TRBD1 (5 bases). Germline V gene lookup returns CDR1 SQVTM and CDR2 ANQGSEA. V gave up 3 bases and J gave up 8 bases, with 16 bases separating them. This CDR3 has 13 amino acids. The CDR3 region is CSVDPESGHGYTF. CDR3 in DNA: TGCAGCGTTGACCCAGAATCAGGGCACGGCTACACCTTC.

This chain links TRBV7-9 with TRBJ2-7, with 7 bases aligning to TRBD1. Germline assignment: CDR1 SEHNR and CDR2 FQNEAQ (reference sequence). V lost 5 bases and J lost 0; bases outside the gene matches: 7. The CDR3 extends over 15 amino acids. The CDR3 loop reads CASSGKGGISYEQYF. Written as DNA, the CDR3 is TGTGCCAGCAGCGGGAAAGGGGGCATCTCCTACGAGCAGTACTTC.

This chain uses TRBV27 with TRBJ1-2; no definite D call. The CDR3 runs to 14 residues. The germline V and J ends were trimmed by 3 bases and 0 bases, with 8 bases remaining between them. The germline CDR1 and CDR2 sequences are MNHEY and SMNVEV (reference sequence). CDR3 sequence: CASSFPSANYGYTF. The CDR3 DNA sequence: TGTGCCAGCAGTTTCCCCTCCGCTAACTATGGCTACACCTTC.

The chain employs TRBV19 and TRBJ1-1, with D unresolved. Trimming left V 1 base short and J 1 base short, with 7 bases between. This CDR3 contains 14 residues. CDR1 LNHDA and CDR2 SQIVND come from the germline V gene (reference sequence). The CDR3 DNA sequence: TGTGCCAGTAGTATAGTATTGGGGAACACTGAAGCTTTCTTT. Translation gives CASSIVLGNTEAFF.

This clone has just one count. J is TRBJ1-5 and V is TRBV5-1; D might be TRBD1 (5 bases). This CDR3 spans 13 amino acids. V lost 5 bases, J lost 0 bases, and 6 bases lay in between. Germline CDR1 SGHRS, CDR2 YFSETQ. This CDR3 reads CASRDNSNQPQHF. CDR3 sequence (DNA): TGCGCCAGCAGGGACAATAGCAATCAGCCCCAGCATTTT. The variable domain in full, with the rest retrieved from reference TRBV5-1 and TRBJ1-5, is KAGVTQTPRYLIKTRGQQVTLSCSPISGHRSVSWYQQTPGQGLQFLFEYFSETQRNKGNFPGRFSGRQFSNSRSEMNVSTLELGDSALYLCASRDNSNQPQHFGDGTRLSIL.

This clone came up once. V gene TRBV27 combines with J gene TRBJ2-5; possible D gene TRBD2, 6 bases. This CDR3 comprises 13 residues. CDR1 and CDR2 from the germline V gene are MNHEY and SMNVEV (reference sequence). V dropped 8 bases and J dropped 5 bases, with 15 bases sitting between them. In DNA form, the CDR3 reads TGTGCCAGCCTAGCGCCGGACGAGGAGACCCAGTACTTC. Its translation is CASLAPDEETQYF.

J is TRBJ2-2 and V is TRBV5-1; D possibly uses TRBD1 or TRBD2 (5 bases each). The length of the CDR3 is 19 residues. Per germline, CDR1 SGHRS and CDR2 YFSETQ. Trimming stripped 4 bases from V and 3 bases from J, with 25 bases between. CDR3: CASSLDGARTMGDTGELFF. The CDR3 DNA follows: TGCGCCAGCAGCCTCGACGGGGCAAGGACGATGGGAGACACCGGGGAGCTGTTTTTT.

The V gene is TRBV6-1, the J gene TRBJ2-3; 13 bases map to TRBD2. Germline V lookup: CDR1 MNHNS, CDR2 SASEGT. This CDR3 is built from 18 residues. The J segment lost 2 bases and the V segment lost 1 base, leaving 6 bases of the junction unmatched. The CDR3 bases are TGTGCCAGCAGTGAAGGACTAGCGGGAGGAGTGAACACAGATACGCAGTATTTT. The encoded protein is CASSEGLAGGVNTDTQYF.

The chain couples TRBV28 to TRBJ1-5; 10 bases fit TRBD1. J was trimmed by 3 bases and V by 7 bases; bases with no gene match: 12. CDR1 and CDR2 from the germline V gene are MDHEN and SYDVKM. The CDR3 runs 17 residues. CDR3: CASTLAGTGAFNQPQHF. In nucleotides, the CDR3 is TGTGCCAGCACTCTGGCCGGGACAGGGGCCTTCAATCAGCCCCAGCATTTT.

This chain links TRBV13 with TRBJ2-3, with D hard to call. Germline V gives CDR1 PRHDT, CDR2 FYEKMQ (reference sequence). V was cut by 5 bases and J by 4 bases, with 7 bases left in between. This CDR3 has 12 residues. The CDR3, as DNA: TGTGCCAGCAGCCAGAGCCCAGATACGCAGTATTTT. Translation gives CASSQSPDTQYF.

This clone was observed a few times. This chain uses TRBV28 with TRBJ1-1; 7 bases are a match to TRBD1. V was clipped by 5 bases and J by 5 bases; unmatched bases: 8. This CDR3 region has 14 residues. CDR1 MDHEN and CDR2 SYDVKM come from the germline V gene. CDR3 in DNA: TGTGCCAGCAGTCAAGACAGGGAAGGTACTGAAGCTTTCTTT. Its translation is CASSQDREGTEAFF. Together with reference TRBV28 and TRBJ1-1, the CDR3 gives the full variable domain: DVKVTQSSRYLVKRTGEKVFLECVQDMDHENMFWYRQDPGLGLRLIYFSYDVKMKEKGDIPEGYSVSREKKERFSLILESASTNQTSMYLCASSQDREGTEAFFGQGTRLTVV.

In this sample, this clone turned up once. The CDR3 DNA follows: TGTGCCAGCAGCGTACAGGGGGCCGGAAACACCATATATTTT. Encoded protein: CASSVQGAGNTIYF. This chain joins TRBV7-9 and TRBJ1-3; 9 bases align to TRBD1. V shed 5 bases, J shed 4 bases, and the junction held 3 bases outside the gene matches. This CDR3 comprises 14 residues. The germline CDR1 and CDR2 sequences are SEHNR and FQNEAQ (reference sequence). Full variable domain (rest looked up from reference TRBV7-9 and TRBJ1-3): DTGVSQNPRHKITKRGQNVTFRCDPISEHNRLYWYRQTLGQGPEFLTYFQNEAQLEKSRLLSDRFSAERPKGSFSTLEIQRTEQGDSAMYLCASSVQGAGNTIYFGEGSWLTVV.